This T cell receptor beta chain was observed in a study of T cell responses to AZD1222 COVID-19 vaccine. This clone appeared a few times. Sequencing was performed with immunoSEQ multiplex PCR; in TCRdb, only in-frame clones are kept and a portion is missing. The sample has around 200,000 clones, approximately 90% seen once. The specimen was peripheral blood, collected 28 days after the second AZD1222 dose. The receptor's source is an adult who received the AZD1222 COVID-19 vaccine.

The CDR3 nucleotides read TGTGCCAGCAGCCCCCTAAGGCGGGAGGGCCACGAGCAGTACTTC. This sequence encodes CASSPLRREGHEQYF. This sequence joins TRBV5-4 and TRBJ2-7; 9 nucleotides match TRBD2. Losses at the gene ends were 4 bases for V and 5 bases for J; bases not matched to a gene: 10. Germline loops: CDR1 SGHNT, CDR2 YYREEE (reference sequence). The CDR3 extends over 15 amino acids.